A single sample is the source of the 21 T cell receptor beta chains below, sequenced in a study of blood T cell repertoires in COVID-19. Some clones are missing from TCRdb's copy, which holds only in-frame ones; the method was immunoSEQ multiplex PCR. The sample has hundreds of thousands of clones, more than 75% seen once. Specimen: PBMCs or T cells enriched from blood (not recorded which). All receptors derive from a man aged 18 to 30 who had recovered from COVID-19.

The CDR3, as DNA: TGTGCCAGCAGCTTAGTATACAGCGGGGGGCCTCGGGAGCAGTACTTC. Translated, it gives CASSLVYSGGPREQYF. The chain is built from TRBV11-2 and TRBJ2-7; 9 bases are shared with TRBD2. Germline CDR1 and CDR2: SGHAT and FQNNGV. There are 16 residues in the CDR3. Trimming took 1 base from V and 7 from J; bases not matched to a gene: 11.

The rearrangement joins TRBV4-2 to TRBJ2-2, with 12 bases aligning to TRBD2. Germline-derived CDR1 and CDR2 are LGHNA and YNFKEQ. The length of the CDR3 is 19 residues. After removal of 4 bases from V and 1 base from J, the junction contained 10 bases not matched to a gene. The CDR3 DNA sequence: TGTGCCAGCAGCCCCTCGTGGACTAGCGGGGAATTGAACACCGGGGAGCTGTTTTTT. Amino acid sequence: CASSPSWTSGELNTGELFF.

This chain connects TRBV19 to TRBJ1-2; the match to TRBD1 covers 9 bases. Germline loops: CDR1 LNHDA, CDR2 SQIVND (reference sequence). This CDR3 is 14 amino acids long. Trimming removed 3 bases from V and 10 bases from J; junction bases left unmatched: 9. CDR3 sequence: CASSIGRDRELYTF. In DNA form, the CDR3 reads TGTGCCAGTAGTATCGGCCGGGACAGGGAACTCTACACCTTC.

J is TRBJ2-1 and V is TRBV4-1, with 9 bases that match TRBD1. Per the germline V gene, CDR1 is MGHRA and CDR2 is YSYEKL. The CDR3 consists of 16 residues. Trimming took 1 base from V and 2 from J; bases not matched to a gene: 3. CDR3 nucleotides: TGCGCCAGCAGCCAAGGGGGGACAGGGACCTACAATGAGCAGTTCTTC. It codes for CASSQGGTGTYNEQFF.

The chain employs TRBV10-3 and TRBJ2-1; TRBD1 aligns across 9 bases. The CDR3 extends over 16 amino acids. V shed 6 bases and J 0 bases; nucleotides not matched to a gene: 6. Germline CDR1 ENHRY, CDR2 SYGVKD. In nucleotides, the CDR3 is TGTGCCATCAGCTACACAGGGGGCAGCTCCTACAATGAGCAGTTCTTC. Its translation is CAISYTGGSSYNEQFF.

This clone was counted a few times. This sequence joins TRBV3-1 (or the pseudogene TRBV3-2) and TRBJ1-2; D unclear. From germline, CDR1 is LGHDT and CDR2 YNNKEL (reference sequence). Trimming shortened V by 2 bases and J by 5 bases, and 9 bases separated the two germline ends. The CDR3 contains 13 residues. CDR3 amino acids: CASSQSRVYGYTF. The CDR3, as DNA: TGTGCCAGCAGCCAATCGCGAGTTTATGGCTACACCTTC.

This clone has only a few counts. V and J are TRBV18 and TRBJ2-1; 9 bases map to TRBD2. The V gene end was trimmed by 0 bases and the J gene end by 5 bases; junction bases not matched to a gene: 5. The CDR3 spans 16 residues. Germline values: CDR1 KGHSH, CDR2 LQKENI. The CDR3 DNA reads TGTGCCAGCTCACCACCAGGCCTAGCGGGGAACAATGAGCAGTTCTTC. It specifies CASSPPGLAGNNEQFF. The complete variable domain, with remaining parts taken from reference TRBV18 and TRBJ2-1, reads NAGVMQNPRHLVRRRGQEARLRCSPMKGHSHVYWYRQLPEEGLKFMVYLQKENIIDESGMPKERFSAEFPKEGPSILRIQQVVRGDSAAYFCASSPPGLAGNNEQFFGPGTRLTVL.

The rearrangement joins TRBV5-4 to TRBJ2-3; 10 positions agree with TRBD2. Germline V gene sequence: CDR1 SGHNT, CDR2 YYREEE (reference sequence). This CDR3 has 15 amino acids. V shed 4 bases and J 2 bases; nucleotides not matched to a gene: 4. In DNA form, the CDR3 reads TGTGCCAGCAGCGAGCGGGGGGGTCCCACAGATACGCAGTATTTT. Protein sequence: CASSERGGPTDTQYF.

The sample holds one count of this clone. The rearrangement uses TRBV5-4 and TRBJ2-5, with a possible D match to TRBD1 (6 bases). The V end lost 5 bases, the J end lost 5 bases, and 16 bases lay between the germline ends. The length of the CDR3 is 14 residues. Germline V lookup: CDR1 SGHNT, CDR2 YYREEE (reference sequence). The CDR3 sequence: CASSRPGVRETQYF. Here the CDR3 DNA reads TGTGCCAGCAGTCGTCCAGGGGTACGGGAGACCCAGTACTTC.

The rearrangement joins TRBV11-1 to TRBJ2-7, with TRBD1 as a possible D gene (6 bases). This CDR3 contains 13 residues. V gave up 3 bases and J gave up 4 bases, with 10 bases separating them. Germline V CDR1 and CDR2: SGHAT, FQDESV (reference sequence). The CDR3 spells CASSFDRIYEQYF. The CDR3, as DNA: TGTGCCAGCAGCTTCGACAGGATTTACGAGCAGTACTTC.

This clone occurred once. The genes are TRBV6-1 and TRBJ2-5; 7 positions match TRBD2. This CDR3 is built from 13 residues. Germline CDR1 and CDR2: MNHNS and SASEGT. Trimming removed 2 bases from V and 5 bases from J; junction bases left unmatched: 2. The CDR3 nucleotides are TGTGCCAGCAGTGAATTGGGGGGGGAGACCCAGTACTTC. This encodes CASSELGGETQYF.

This chain links TRBV5-6 with TRBJ2-7; 8 bases map to TRBD1. Germline loops: CDR1 SGHDT, CDR2 YYEEEE. This CDR3 has 17 amino acids. The J segment lost 4 bases and the V segment lost 4 bases, leaving 16 bases of the junction unmatched. The CDR3 loop reads CASSPTPGTGEDYEQYF. The DNA for the CDR3 is TGTGCCAGCAGCCCAACACCTGGGACAGGAGAAGATTACGAGCAGTACTTC.

The V call is TRBV6-5, the J call TRBJ1-1; TRBD1 is a possible D gene (5 bases). This CDR3 contains 16 residues. Trimming stripped 1 base from V and 0 bases from J, with 12 bases between. Germline lookup yields CDR1 MNHEY and CDR2 SVGAGI. CDR3: CASSYWPRGMNTEAFF. In DNA form, the CDR3 reads TGTGCCAGCAGTTACTGGCCCCGGGGGATGAACACTGAAGCTTTCTTT.

This rearrangement joins TRBV5-1 to TRBJ2-1; TRBD2 matches at 7 bases. Germline assignment: CDR1 SGHRS and CDR2 YFSETQ. The CDR3 length is 14 residues. Trimming removed 5 bases from V and 8 bases from J; junction bases left unmatched: 10. Here the CDR3 DNA reads TGCGCCAGCAGTCCTGCCTGGCGGGAGCATGAGCAGTTCTTC. Residues: CASSPAWREHEQFF.

The J gene is TRBJ2-5, the V gene TRBV27; 7 bases match TRBD2. Germline CDR1 is MNHEY and CDR2 is SMNVEV (reference sequence). V gave up 5 bases and J gave up 5 bases; unmatched junction bases: 11. The CDR3 loop spans 15 amino acids. DNA for the CDR3: TGTGCCAGCAGTCACTCTGGCGGGGGTGAGGAGACCCAGTACTTC. Translated: CASSHSGGGEETQYF.

The chain couples TRBV19 to TRBJ1-3; D is possibly TRBD1 (5 bases). Germline V gives CDR1 LNHDA, CDR2 SQIVND (reference sequence). CDR3 length equals 15 residues. The germline V and J ends were trimmed by 4 bases and 0 bases, with 10 bases remaining between them. The CDR3 loop reads CASSTMDNSGNTIYF. CDR3 sequence (DNA): TGTGCCAGTAGTACGATGGACAACTCTGGAAACACCATATATTTT.

This chain connects TRBV6-5 to TRBJ1-1, with D maybe TRBD1 (5 bases). Trimming took 5 bases from V and 0 from J, leaving 10 bases between them. This CDR3 contains 14 residues. Germline lookup yields CDR1 MNHEY and CDR2 SVGAGI. As DNA, the CDR3 is TGTGCCAGCAGTCGGGGGGGACTGAACACTGAAGCTTTCTTT. This encodes CASSRGGLNTEAFF.

The V and J genes are TRBV7-9 and TRBJ1-4; D not resolved. From germline, CDR1 is SEHNR and CDR2 FQNEAQ (reference sequence). This CDR3 spans 15 amino acids. V lost 6 bases, J lost 5 bases, and 16 bases lay in between. In DNA, the CDR3 is TGTGCCAGCAGAAGCCTCCGTGGTGAAAATGAAAAACTGTTTTTT. This gives the protein CASRSLRGENEKLFF.

J is TRBJ1-4 and V is TRBV27; D remains unclear. Trimming shortened V by 8 bases and J by 7 bases, and 14 bases separated the two germline ends. This CDR3 is built from 13 residues. The germline gives CDR1 MNHEY, CDR2 SMNVEV (reference sequence). The CDR3 spells CASGGWGSEKLFF. CDR3 DNA sequence: TGTGCCAGCGGAGGATGGGGAAGTGAAAAACTGTTTTTT.

V usage is TRBV18 and J usage is TRBJ2-5, with 7 nucleotides matching TRBD1. J gave up 0 bases and V 1 base, and 2 bases lay outside the gene matches. CDR1 KGHSH and CDR2 LQKENI come from the germline V gene. The CDR3 has 15 amino acids. The chain's CDR3 is CASSPQTGDQETQYF. The CDR3 region has the DNA TGTGCCAGCTCACCACAAACAGGGGACCAAGAGACCCAGTACTTC.

The J gene is TRBJ1-1, the V gene TRBV18; no firm D call. The CDR3 sequence is 15 residues long. The germline V and J ends were trimmed by 5 bases and 4 bases, with 17 bases remaining between them. Germline V gene lookup returns CDR1 KGHSH and CDR2 LQKENI. CDR3 DNA sequence: TGTGCCAGCTCAATACCTTCGGGGTCCGGCACTGAAGCTTTCTTT. It translates to CASSIPSGSGTEAFF.